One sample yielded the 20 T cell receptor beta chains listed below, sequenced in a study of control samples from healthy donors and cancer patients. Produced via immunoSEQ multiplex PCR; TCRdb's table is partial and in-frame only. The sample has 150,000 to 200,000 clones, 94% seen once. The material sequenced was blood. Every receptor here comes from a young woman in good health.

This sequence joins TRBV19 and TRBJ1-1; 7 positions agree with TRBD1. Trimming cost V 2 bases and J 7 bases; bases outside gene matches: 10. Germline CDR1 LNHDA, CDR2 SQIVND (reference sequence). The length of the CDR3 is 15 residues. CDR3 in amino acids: CASSIPSDRPNEAFF. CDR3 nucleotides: TGTGCCAGTAGTATACCCTCGGACAGGCCCAATGAAGCTTTCTTT.

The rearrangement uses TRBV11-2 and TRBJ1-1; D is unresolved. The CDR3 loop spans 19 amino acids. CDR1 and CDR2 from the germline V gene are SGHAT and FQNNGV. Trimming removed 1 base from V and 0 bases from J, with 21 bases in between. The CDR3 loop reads CASSLARRPFPLLNTEAFF. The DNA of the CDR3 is TGTGCCAGCAGCTTAGCAAGGAGACCGTTCCCGCTCTTGAACACTGAAGCTTTCTTT.

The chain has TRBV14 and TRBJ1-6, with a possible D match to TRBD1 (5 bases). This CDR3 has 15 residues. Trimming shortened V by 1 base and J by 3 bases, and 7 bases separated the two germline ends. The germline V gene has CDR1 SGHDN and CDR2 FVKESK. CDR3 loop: CASSQGTGYNSPLHF. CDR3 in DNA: TGTGCCAGCAGCCAAGGAACAGGCTATAATTCACCCCTCCACTTT.

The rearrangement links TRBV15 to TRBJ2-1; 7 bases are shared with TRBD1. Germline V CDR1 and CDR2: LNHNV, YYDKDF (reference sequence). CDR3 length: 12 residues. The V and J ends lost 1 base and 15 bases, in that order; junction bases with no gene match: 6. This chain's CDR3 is CATSRGQGDRFF. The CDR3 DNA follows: TGTGCCACCAGCAGAGGCCAGGGGGACAGGTTCTTC.

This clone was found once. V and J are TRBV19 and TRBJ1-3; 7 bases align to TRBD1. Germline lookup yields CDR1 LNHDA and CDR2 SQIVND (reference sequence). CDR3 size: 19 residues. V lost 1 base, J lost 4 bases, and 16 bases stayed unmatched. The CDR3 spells CASSIALLRDSYIGNTIYF. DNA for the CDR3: TGTGCCAGTAGTATAGCCCTGCTCCGGGACAGCTATATCGGAAACACCATATATTTT.

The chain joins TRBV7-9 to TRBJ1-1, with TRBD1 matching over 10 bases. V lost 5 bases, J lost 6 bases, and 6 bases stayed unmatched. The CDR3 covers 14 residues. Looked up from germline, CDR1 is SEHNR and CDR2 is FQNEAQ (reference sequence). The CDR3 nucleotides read TGTGCCAGCAGCCACGGGACAGGGGTCCCTGAAGCTTTCTTT. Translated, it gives CASSHGTGVPEAFF. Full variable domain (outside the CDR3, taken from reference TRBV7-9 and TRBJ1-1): DTGVSQNPRHKITKRGQNVTFRCDPISEHNRLYWYRQTLGQGPEFLTYFQNEAQLEKSRLLSDRFSAERPKGSFSTLEIQRTEQGDSAMYLCASSHGTGVPEAFFGQGTRLTVV.

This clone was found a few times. CDR3 DNA: TGTGCCAGCAGCAGAGACAGACATAGCAATCAGCCCCAGCATTTT. It specifies CASSRDRHSNQPQHF. The chain recombines TRBV21-1 with TRBJ1-5; the table's D call, TRBD1, was not checked against the DNA. TRBV21-1 is marked as a pseudogene. CDR3 length equals 15 residues.

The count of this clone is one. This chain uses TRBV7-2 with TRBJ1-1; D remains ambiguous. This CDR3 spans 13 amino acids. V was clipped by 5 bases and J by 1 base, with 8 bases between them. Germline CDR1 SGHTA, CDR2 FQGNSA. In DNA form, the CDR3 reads TGTGCCAGCAGCGTCAGGCCGAACACTGAAGCTTTCTTT. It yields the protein CASSVRPNTEAFF.

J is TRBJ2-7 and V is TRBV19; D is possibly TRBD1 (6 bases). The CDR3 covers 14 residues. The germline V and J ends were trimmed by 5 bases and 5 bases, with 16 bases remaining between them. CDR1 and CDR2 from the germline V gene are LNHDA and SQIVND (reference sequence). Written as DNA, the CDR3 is TGTGCCAGTAGTCAAGGGGGAATTAGGGACGAGCAGTACTTC. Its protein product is CASSQGGIRDEQYF.

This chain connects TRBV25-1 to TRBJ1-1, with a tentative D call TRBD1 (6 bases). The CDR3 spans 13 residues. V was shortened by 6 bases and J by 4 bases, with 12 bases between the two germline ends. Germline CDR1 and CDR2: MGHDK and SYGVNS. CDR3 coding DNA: TGTGCCAGCAGGAGGGGGGGAGGCACTGAAGCTTTCTTT. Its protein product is CASRRGGGTEAFF.

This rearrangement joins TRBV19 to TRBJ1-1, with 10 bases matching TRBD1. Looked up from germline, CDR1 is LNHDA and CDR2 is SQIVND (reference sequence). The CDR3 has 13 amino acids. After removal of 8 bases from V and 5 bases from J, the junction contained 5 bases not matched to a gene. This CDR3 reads CASGGTGETEAFF. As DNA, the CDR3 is TGTGCCAGTGGCGGGACAGGGGAGACTGAAGCTTTCTTT.

The CDR3 region is CAIARYRRVTSGNTIYF. The CDR3 DNA reads TGTGCCATTGCCAGATATCGGCGGGTTACTTCTGGAAACACCATATATTTT. The rearrangement uses TRBV6-4 and TRBJ1-3, with D uncertain. This CDR3 has 17 amino acids. The V end lost 10 bases, the J end lost 1 base, and 23 bases lay between the germline ends. CDR1 MRHNA and CDR2 SNTAGT come from the germline V gene.

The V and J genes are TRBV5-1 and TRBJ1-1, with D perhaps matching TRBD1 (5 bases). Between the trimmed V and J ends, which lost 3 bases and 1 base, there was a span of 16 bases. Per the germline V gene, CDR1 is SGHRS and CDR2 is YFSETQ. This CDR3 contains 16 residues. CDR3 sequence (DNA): TGCGCCAGCAGCTCGACAGTGCCGATATCGAACACTGAAGCTTTCTTT. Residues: CASSSTVPISNTEAFF.

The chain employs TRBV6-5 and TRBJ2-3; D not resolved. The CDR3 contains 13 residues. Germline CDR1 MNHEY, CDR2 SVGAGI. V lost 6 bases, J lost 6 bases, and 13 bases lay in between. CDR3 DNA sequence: TGTGCCAGCAGGTCCGTGATCAGGGATACGCAGTATTTT. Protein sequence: CASRSVIRDTQYF.

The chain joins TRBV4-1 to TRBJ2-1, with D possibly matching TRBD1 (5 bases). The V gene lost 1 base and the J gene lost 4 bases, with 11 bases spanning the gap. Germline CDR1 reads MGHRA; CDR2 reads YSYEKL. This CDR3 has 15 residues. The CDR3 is CASSQGQIEYNEQFF. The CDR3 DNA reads TGCGCCAGCAGCCAAGGACAGATCGAGTACAATGAGCAGTTCTTC.

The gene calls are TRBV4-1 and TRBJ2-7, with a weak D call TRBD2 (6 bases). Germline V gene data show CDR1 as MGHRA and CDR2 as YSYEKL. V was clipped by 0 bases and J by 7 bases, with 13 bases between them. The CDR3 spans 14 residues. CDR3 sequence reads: CASSQDSVGREQYF. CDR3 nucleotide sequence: TGCGCCAGCAGCCAAGATTCGGTGGGGAGGGAGCAGTACTTC.

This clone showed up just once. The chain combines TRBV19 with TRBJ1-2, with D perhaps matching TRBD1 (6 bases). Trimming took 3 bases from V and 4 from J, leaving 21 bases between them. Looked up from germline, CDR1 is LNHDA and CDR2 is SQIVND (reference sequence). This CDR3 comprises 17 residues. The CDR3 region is CASSIYPRGTPSYGYTF. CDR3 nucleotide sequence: TGTGCCAGTAGTATTTACCCTCGCGGGACACCCTCCTATGGCTACACCTTC.

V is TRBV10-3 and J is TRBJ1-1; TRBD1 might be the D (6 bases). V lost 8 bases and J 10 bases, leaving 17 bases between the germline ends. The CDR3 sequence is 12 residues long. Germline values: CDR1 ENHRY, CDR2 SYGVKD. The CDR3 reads CAIGEGGVGAFF. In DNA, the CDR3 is TGTGCCATCGGGGAGGGGGGCGTAGGAGCTTTCTTT.

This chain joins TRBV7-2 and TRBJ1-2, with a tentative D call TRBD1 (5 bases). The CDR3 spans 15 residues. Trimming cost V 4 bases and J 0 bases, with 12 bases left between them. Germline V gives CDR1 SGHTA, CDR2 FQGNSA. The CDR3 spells CASSSQGGANYGYTF. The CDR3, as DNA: TGTGCCAGCAGCTCCCAGGGTGGTGCTAACTATGGCTACACCTTC. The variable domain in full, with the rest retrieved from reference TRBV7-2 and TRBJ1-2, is GAGVSQSPSNKVTEKGKDVELRCDPISGHTALYWYRQSLGQGLEFLIYFQGNSAPDKSGLPSDRFSAERTGGSVSTLTIQRTQQEDSAVYLCASSSQGGANYGYTFGSGTRLTVV.

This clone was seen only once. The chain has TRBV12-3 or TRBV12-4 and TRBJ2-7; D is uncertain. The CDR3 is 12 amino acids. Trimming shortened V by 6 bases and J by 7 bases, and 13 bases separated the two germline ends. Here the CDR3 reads CASRGHLTEQYF. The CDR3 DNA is TGTGCCAGCAGGGGCCACCTAACGGAGCAGTACTTC.